Sequencing of this TCR beta chain was carried out in a study of regulatory dendritic cells for organ transplantation. Study-wide points: The most alloreactive TCR clonotypes were found in resting memory CD8+ cells. Memory CD8+ clonal expansion seemed more limited with regulatory than mature dendritic cells. The authors noted considerable between-person heterogeneity in alloreactive memory CD8+ cells. Naive T cells showed high diversity, memory cells less, memory CD8+ least.

This table comes from immunoSEQ multiplex PCR, and its TCRdb copy is limited to in-frame clones, with some not included. The repertoire holds 20,000 to 25,000 clones, with about 79% as singletons. Germline V gene lookup returns CDR1 MGHDK and CDR2 SYGVNS. The CDR3 sequence is 14 residues long. V was clipped by 0 bases and J by 14 bases; unmatched bases: 8. Concerning this clone: Its specificity is unknown.

Material for sequencing was memory CD4+ T cells from blood. Subset here: CD45RO+ memory T cells. The rearrangement joins TRBV25-1 to TRBJ1-2; the match to TRBD1 covers 11 bases. The TCR was taken from a human donor in good health. This chain's CDR3 is CASSEYGQGATSTF. CDR3 DNA: TGTGCCAGCAGTGAATACGGACAGGGGGCGACTAGTACCTTC.